A selection of T cell receptor beta chains follows, all from one sample in a study of T cell responses to AZD1222 COVID-19 vaccine. TCRdb's copy holds only in-frame clones and misses some; the assay was immunoSEQ multiplex PCR. The sample shows around 120,000 clones, 92% of them seen only once. Sample: peripheral blood, taken on day 0 of AZD1222 vaccination. The receptors here all came from an adult in good health. Each CDR3 is given with its conserved first and last residue. A D gene is named only where the DNA matches it firmly. Rows may omit the clone size; those that give it use once, few, many or a size class.

V: TRBV11-2; size: -; length: 18; J: TRBJ2-4; D: -; DNA: TGTGCCAGCAGCTTCCCACGTCTTGAGAGGGAGGACAAAAACATTCAGTACTTC; CDR3: CASSFPRLEREDKNIQYF
V: TRBV19; size: -; length: 15; J: TRBJ2-1; D: TRBD2; DNA: TGTGCCAGTAGTTTGAGCGGGAGCTCCTACAATGAGCAGTTCTTC; CDR3: CASSLSGSSYNEQFF
V: TRBV6-6; size: -; length: 13; J: TRBJ1-2; D: TRBD1; DNA: TGTGCCAGCCGGGACAGGTTTAACTATGGCTACACCTTC; CDR3: CASRDRFNYGYTF
V: TRBV6-5; size: -; length: 14; J: TRBJ1-4; D: -; DNA: TGTGCCAGCAGAAGGGGGAGCACTAATGAAAAACTGTTTTTT; CDR3: CASRRGSTNEKLFF
V: TRBV19; size: once; length: 15; J: TRBJ2-3; D: TRBD1; DNA: TGTGCCAGTAGTTTGACAGGGTTTGCCACAGATACGCAGTATTTT; CDR3: CASSLTGFATDTQYF
V: TRBV19; size: -; length: 13; J: TRBJ1-2; D: -; DNA: TGTGCCAGTAGTATGATTTTCCCCTATGGCTACACCTTC; CDR3: CASSMIFPYGYTF
V: TRBV9; size: once; length: 13; J: TRBJ2-7; D: TRBD1; DNA: TGTGCCAGCAGCGACAGTACAGGGGGCGGGCAGTACTTC; CDR3: CASSDSTGGGQYF
V: TRBV30; size: -; length: 17; J: TRBJ1-4; D: -; DNA: TGTGCCTGGACCAGTGGGGCGACGGCTACAACTAATGAAAAACTGTTTTTT; CDR3: CAWTSGATATTNEKLFF
V: TRBV6-5; size: -; length: 15; J: TRBJ2-1; D: -; DNA: TGTGCCAGCAGTTACGATACGGGAGACGAATATGAGCAGTTCTTC; CDR3: CASSYDTGDEYEQFF
V: TRBV28; size: -; length: 15; J: TRBJ1-1; D: -; DNA: TGTGCCAGCAGCCTTGGGGGAGGCAGGGACACTGAAGCTTTCTTT; CDR3: CASSLGGGRDTEAFF
V: TRBV7-9; size: -; length: 14; J: TRBJ1-4; D: TRBD1; DNA: TGTGCCAGCAGCTTGGGACAGGGGGTCGAAAAACTGTTTTTT; CDR3: CASSLGQGVEKLFF
V: TRBV6-5; size: -; length: 15; J: TRBJ1-4; D: -; DNA: TGTGCCAGCAGTCGTGGGGTCCGAAGGGATGAAAAACTGTTTTTT; CDR3: CASSRGVRRDEKLFF
V: TRBV7-2; size: -; length: 12; J: TRBJ1-5; D: -; DNA: TGTGCCAGCAGCTTAGGCCCCCAGCCCCAGCATTTT; CDR3: CASSLGPQPQHF
V: TRBV28; size: -; length: 12; J: TRBJ2-5; D: -; DNA: TGTGCCAGCAGTAACTACCAAGAGACCCAGTACTTC; CDR3: CASSNYQETQYF
V: TRBV6-5; size: -; length: 12; J: TRBJ2-2; D: -; DNA: TGTGCCAGCAGTCTGCCTGCCGGGGAGCTGTTTTTT; CDR3: CASSLPAGELFF
V: TRBV5-1; size: once; length: 13; J: TRBJ2-2; D: -; DNA: TGCGCCAGCAGCGTCGAGGGCACCGGGGAGCTGTTTTTT; CDR3: CASSVEGTGELFF
V: TRBV4-1; size: -; length: 16; J: TRBJ1-1; D: TRBD1; DNA: TGCGCCAGCAGCCAAACCGTCAGGGGGCTAAACACTGAAGCTTTCTTT; CDR3: CASSQTVRGLNTEAFF
V: TRBV2; size: few; length: 14; J: TRBJ2-3; D: TRBD2; DNA: TGTGCCAGCAGAGCGGGAGGGCCTGTCTATACGCAGTATTTT; CDR3: CASRAGGPVYTQYF
V: TRBV7-9; size: -; length: 15; J: TRBJ2-3; D: -; DNA: TGTGCCAGCAGCTTAGAGGTTCTTAGCACAGATACGCAGTATTTT; CDR3: CASSLEVLSTDTQYF
V: TRBV27; size: -; length: 16; J: TRBJ2-7; D: -; DNA: TGTGCCAGCAGCCGGAGGTTTGACAGCCCCTTCTACGAGCAGTACTTC; CDR3: CASSRRFDSPFYEQYF
V: TRBV5-1; size: -; length: 15; J: TRBJ2-5; D: -; DNA: TGCGCCAGCAGCTTGTTTCCCAGCCACCAAGAGACCCAGTACTTC; CDR3: CASSLFPSHQETQYF
V: TRBV5-1; size: -; length: 16; J: TRBJ1-2; D: TRBD1; DNA: TGCGCCAGCAGCCCGGGACAGGGCCAACTGGAATATGGCTACACCTTC; CDR3: CASSPGQGQLEYGYTF
V: TRBV19; size: -; length: 14; J: TRBJ2-7; D: -; DNA: TGTGCCAGTAGTTCCCGGACGGGGTGGAACGAGCAGTACTTC; CDR3: CASSSRTGWNEQYF
V: TRBV18; size: -; length: 15; J: TRBJ1-5; D: -; DNA: TGTGCCAGCTCACCAGCGGCAGGGGGCAATCAGCCCCAGCATTTT; CDR3: CASSPAAGGNQPQHF
V: TRBV27; size: few; length: 14; J: TRBJ2-7; D: TRBD2; DNA: TGTGCCAGCAGTGCAAGGACTAGCGGTGCGGGGCAGTACTTC; CDR3: CASSARTSGAGQYF
V: TRBV14; size: medium-sized; length: 15; J: TRBJ2-1; D: -; DNA: TGTGCCAGCAGCCCGCGGGGAGAGCTTTACAATGAGCAGTTCTTC; CDR3: CASSPRGELYNEQFF
V: TRBV2; size: -; length: 13; J: TRBJ2-7; D: -; DNA: TGTGCCAGCAGTGAAATCGGCCCCATCGAGCAGTACTTC; CDR3: CASSEIGPIEQYF
V: TRBV6-1; size: -; length: 14; J: TRBJ1-2; D: TRBD1; DNA: TGTGCCAGCAGTGAAGAGCCCACAGGGGTATGCTACACCTTC; CDR3: CASSEEPTGVCYTF
V: TRBV4-2; size: -; length: 17; J: TRBJ2-7; D: -; DNA: TGTGCCAGCAGCCAAGAGTGGTCTCAGCGGGCGGGCTACGAGCAGTACTTC; CDR3: CASSQEWSQRAGYEQYF
V: TRBV7-2; size: -; length: 15; J: TRBJ1-1; D: -; DNA: TGTGCCAGCAGCCTAAGCCCGGGAGGGGACACTGAAGCTTTCTTT; CDR3: CASSLSPGGDTEAFF
V: TRBV11-2; size: once; length: 15; J: TRBJ1-1; D: TRBD1; DNA: TGTGCCAGCAGGAGGAGAGGACAGGGAGGGACTGAAGCTTTCTTT; CDR3: CASRRRGQGGTEAFF
V: TRBV3-1/TRBV3-2; size: -; length: 16; J: TRBJ2-2; D: TRBD2; DNA: TGTGCCAGCAGCCAAGATGGACTAGCCCGGGTCGGGGAGCTGTTTTTT; CDR3: CASSQDGLARVGELFF
V: TRBV19; size: -; length: 17; J: TRBJ2-6; D: -; DNA: TGTGCCAGTAAGGGGGGCCTACCAATCTCTGGGGCCAACGTCCTGACTTTC; CDR3: CASKGGLPISGANVLTF
V: TRBV5-6; size: -; length: 14; J: TRBJ1-1; D: TRBD1; DNA: TGTGCCAGCAGCTTGGTAGGAGGGGGCGGAGAAGCTTTCTTT; CDR3: CASSLVGGGGEAFF
V: TRBV19; size: once; length: 15; J: TRBJ2-3; D: -; DNA: TGTGCCAGTAGTATGCCCCGCATGGGCACAGATACGCAGTATTTT; CDR3: CASSMPRMGTDTQYF
V: TRBV30; size: -; length: 13; J: TRBJ1-4; D: -; DNA: TGTGCCTGTAACAGGAATACTAATGAAAAACTGTTTTTT; CDR3: CACNRNTNEKLFF
V: TRBV29-1; size: once; length: 12; J: TRBJ1-2; D: -; DNA: TGCAGCGTTAGCAGGGTCAGAGAGGGCTACACCTTC; CDR3: CSVSRVREGYTF
V: TRBV12-3/TRBV12-4; size: -; length: 13; J: TRBJ1-2; D: -; DNA: TGTGCCAGCAGTTTAAGGTACGGGCTTGGCTACACCTTC; CDR3: CASSLRYGLGYTF
V: TRBV7-3; size: -; length: 15; J: TRBJ1-5; D: -; DNA: TGTGCCAGCAGCGCCGAGATTGAGGGCAATCAGCCCCAGCATTTT; CDR3: CASSAEIEGNQPQHF
V: TRBV7-9; size: -; length: 14; J: TRBJ2-7; D: -; DNA: TGTGCCAGCAGCGCATCCGGGACTGATCGGGAGCAGTACTTC; CDR3: CASSASGTDREQYF